This T cell receptor beta chain was profiled in a study of blood T cell repertoires in COVID-19. Study summary: Samples taken during acute and convalescent COVID-19 were collected in the United States, Italy and Spain. Sources were T cells, B-cell-depleted T cells, or PBMCs; the material itself was cDNA or gDNA.

V gave up 0 bases and J gave up 1 base, with 7 bases separating them. The CDR3 extends over 16 amino acids. Germline loops: CDR1 MNHEY, CDR2 SMNVEV (reference sequence). TCRdb keeps only in-frame clones here, not all; method: immunoSEQ multiplex PCR. The table has approximately 80,000 clones, around 81% seen once. This chain connects TRBV27 to TRBJ2-6; a weak D match, TRBD2 (6 bases). The sample taken for sequencing was peripheral blood. The sequence was obtained from a human donor in a cohort sampled during active COVID-19. Here the CDR3 DNA reads TGTGCCAGCAGTTTATCCGGAGGGTCTGGGGCCAACGTCCTGACTTTC. Its translation is CASSLSGGSGANVLTF.